These T cell receptor beta chains were read from a single sample in a study of cytomegalovirus exposure and HLA in healthy donors. The assay was immunoSEQ multiplex PCR, and TCRdb's table has in-frame clones only and misses some. Here the sample spans about 200,000 clones, roughly 80% being singletons. Sequencing was done on a sample of PBMCs. The receptors here all came from a woman in her forties or fifties in good health and CMV-seropositive. CDR3s include the opening cysteine and the closing phenylalanine or tryptophan. Clone size is shown for a subset of rows, as once, few, many or a class of expanded clone.

size: .
V: TRBV6-5
J: TRBJ2-7
CDR3: CASTGTAYEQYF

size: .
V: TRBV29-1
J: TRBJ2-3
CDR3: CSARGSTDTQYF

size: .
V: TRBV11-2
J: TRBJ2-3
CDR3: CASSALNTDTQYF

size: .
V: TRBV27
J: TRBJ2-3
CDR3: CASASVGLTDTQYF

size: .
V: TRBV10-2
J: TRBJ2-1
CDR3: CASSATGETQMTLLPSYNEQFF

size: .
V: TRBV2
J: TRBJ2-5
CDR3: CASSRTGLETQYF

size: .
V: TRBV4-1
J: TRBJ2-3
CDR3: CASSQEGFGGQGTPRSTDTQYF

size: .
V: TRBV5-1
J: TRBJ1-4
CDR3: CASSKTATNEKLFF

size: .
V: TRBV5-8
J: TRBJ1-5
CDR3: CASSLGPGPAQPQHF

size: once
V: TRBV6-5
J: TRBJ2-2
CDR3: CASSYQGQGTGELFF

size: .
V: TRBV5-1
J: TRBJ2-5
CDR3: CASSLAPGAVGTQYF